There are many counts of the clone carrying this T cell receptor beta chain. Its antigen is undetermined. This entry comes from a study of identical twins. Study-wide results and caveats: High-abundance cord blood beta clonotypes had fewer insertions; memory repertoires showed none.

Template switching added a universal primer site; cDNA carried unique molecular identifiers. A single record per CDR3 protein comes from TCRdb applying MiXCR to the 5' RACE reads. The sample yields 200,000 to 250,000 distinct CDR3 sequences, around 6.8% seen once. V lost 6 bases to trimming and J lost 1 base; unmatched junction nucleotides: 1. This CDR3 spans 14 amino acids. CDR1 is MNHNS, CDR2 SASEGT, per germline. The donors were all healthy and Caucasian. The same data also contributed to another study, on yellow fever vaccine responses in identical twins.

The TCR was taken from a woman under 30 in good health. Sequencing was done on a sample of memory (CD45RO+) T cells sorted from blood. The gene calls are TRBV6-1 and TRBJ1-1, with 11 bases matching TRBD1. CDR3 sequence (DNA): TGTGCCAGCAGAGGGACAGGGGGGAACACTGAAGCTTTCTTT. Its translation: CASRGTGGNTEAFF.